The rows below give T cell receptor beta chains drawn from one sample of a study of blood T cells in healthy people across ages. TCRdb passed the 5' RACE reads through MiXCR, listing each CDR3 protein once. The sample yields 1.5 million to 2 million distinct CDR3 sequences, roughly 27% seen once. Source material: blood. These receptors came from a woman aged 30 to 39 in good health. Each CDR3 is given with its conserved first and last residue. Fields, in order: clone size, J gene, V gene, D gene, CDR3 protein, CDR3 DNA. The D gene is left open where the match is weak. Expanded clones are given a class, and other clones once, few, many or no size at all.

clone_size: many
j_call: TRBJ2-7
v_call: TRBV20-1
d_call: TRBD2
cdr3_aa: CSASGLAGAYEQYF
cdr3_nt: TGCAGTGCTTCGGGACTAGCGGGTGCCTACGAGCAGTACTTC

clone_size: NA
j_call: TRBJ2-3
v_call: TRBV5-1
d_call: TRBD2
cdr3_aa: CASSLDGGGPGDTQYF
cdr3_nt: TGCGCCAGCAGCTTGGATGGCGGGGGGCCTGGAGATACGCAGTATTTT

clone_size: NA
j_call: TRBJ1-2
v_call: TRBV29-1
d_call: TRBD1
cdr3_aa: CSVSGQGVYTF
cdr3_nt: TGCAGCGTTTCGGGACAGGGTGTCTACACCTTC

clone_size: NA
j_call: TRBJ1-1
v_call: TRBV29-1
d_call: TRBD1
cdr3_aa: CSVRDRGRRTEAFF
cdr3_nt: TGCAGCGTCCGGGACAGGGGGCGGCGGACTGAAGCTTTCTTT

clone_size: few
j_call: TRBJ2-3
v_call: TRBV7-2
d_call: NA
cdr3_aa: CASSLVASARSTDTQYF
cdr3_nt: TGTGCCAGCAGCTTAGTGGCTAGCGCCCGCAGCACAGATACGCAGTATTTT

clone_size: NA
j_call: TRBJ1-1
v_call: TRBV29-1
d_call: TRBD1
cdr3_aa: CSVVDRDQRNTEAFF
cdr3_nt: TGCAGCGTAGTTGACAGGGATCAGAGGAACACTGAAGCTTTCTTT

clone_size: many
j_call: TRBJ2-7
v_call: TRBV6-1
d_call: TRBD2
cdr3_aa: CASSGVGLAAYEQYF
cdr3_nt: TGTGCCAGCAGTGGGGTGGGACTAGCGGCCTACGAGCAGTACTTC

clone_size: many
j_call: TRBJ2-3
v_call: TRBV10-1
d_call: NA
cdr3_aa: CASSEESRGDTQYF
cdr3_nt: TGCGCCAGCAGTGAGGAGTCGAGGGGAGATACGCAGTATTTT

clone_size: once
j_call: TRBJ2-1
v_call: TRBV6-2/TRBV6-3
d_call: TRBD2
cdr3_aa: CASNPSGSSYNEQFF
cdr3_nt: TGTGCCAGCAACCCTAGCGGAAGCTCCTACAATGAGCAGTTCTTC

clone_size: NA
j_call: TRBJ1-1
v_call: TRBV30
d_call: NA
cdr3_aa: CATRRNTEAFF
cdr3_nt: TGTGCCACGAGGAGGAACACTGAAGCTTTCTTT

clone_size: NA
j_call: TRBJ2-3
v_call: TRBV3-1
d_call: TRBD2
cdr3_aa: CASSQETSGGTDTQYF
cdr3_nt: TGTGCCAGCAGCCAAGAGACCAGCGGGGGCACAGATACGCAGTATTTT

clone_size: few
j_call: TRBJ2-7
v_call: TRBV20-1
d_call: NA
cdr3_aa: CSANQGPSYNEQYF
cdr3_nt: TGCAGTGCTAACCAGGGGCCTTCCTACAATGAGCAGTACTTC

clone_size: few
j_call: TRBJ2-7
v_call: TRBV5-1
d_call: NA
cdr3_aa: CASSLTGAANYEQYF
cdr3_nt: TGCGCCAGCAGCTTAACTGGGGCCGCCAACTACGAGCAGTACTTC

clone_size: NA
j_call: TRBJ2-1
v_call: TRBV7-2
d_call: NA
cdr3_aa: CASSPRVVPNEQFF
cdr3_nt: TGTGCCAGCAGCCCCAGGGTGGTCCCGAATGAGCAGTTCTTC

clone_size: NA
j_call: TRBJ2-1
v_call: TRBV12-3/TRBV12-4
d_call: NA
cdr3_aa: CASRKGRNSYNEQFF
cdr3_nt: TGTGCCAGCAGAAAGGGGCGGAATTCCTACAATGAGCAGTTCTTC

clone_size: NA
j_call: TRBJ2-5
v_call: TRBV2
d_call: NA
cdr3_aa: CASGLEPRETQYF
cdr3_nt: TGTGCCAGCGGCCTTGAACCACGAGAGACCCAGTACTTC

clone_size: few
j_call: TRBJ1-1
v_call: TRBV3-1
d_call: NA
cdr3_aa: CASSQSGGDTEAFF
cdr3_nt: TGTGCCAGCAGCCAGAGCGGTGGGGACACTGAAGCTTTCTTT

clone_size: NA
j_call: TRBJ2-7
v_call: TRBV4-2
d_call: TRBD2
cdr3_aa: CASSQESGTPTYGQYF
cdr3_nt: TGTGCCAGCAGCCAAGAGAGCGGGACTCCTACCTACGGGCAGTACTTC

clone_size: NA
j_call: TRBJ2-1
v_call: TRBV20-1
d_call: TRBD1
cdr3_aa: CSARSSGTGINEQFF
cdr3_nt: TGCAGTGCTAGAAGTTCTGGGACAGGTATCAATGAGCAGTTCTTC

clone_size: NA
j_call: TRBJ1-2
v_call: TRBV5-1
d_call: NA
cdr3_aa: CASSSALRGHTF
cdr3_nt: TGCGCCAGCAGCTCCGCATTACGGGGCCACACCTTC

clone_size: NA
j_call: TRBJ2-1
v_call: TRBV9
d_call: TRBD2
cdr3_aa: CASSVISGGAGEQFF
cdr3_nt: TGTGCCAGCAGCGTTATAAGCGGGGGGGCAGGGGAGCAGTTCTTC

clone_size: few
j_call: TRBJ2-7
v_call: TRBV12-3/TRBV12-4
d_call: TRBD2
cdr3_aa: CASSLKLAGTYEQYF
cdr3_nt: TGTGCCAGCAGTTTGAAACTAGCGGGGACCTACGAGCAGTACTTC

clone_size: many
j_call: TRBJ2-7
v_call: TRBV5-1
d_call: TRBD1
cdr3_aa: CASGSTGQGYEQYF
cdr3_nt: TGCGCCAGCGGATCTACGGGACAGGGCTACGAGCAGTACTTC

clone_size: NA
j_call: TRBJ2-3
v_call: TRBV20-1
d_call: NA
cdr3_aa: CSASLGPTDTQYF
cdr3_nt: TGCAGTGCTAGCCTCGGTCCCACAGATACGCAGTATTTT

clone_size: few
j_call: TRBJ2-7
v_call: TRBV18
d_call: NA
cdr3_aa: CASSPMQSQTYEQYF
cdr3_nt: TGTGCCAGCTCACCAATGCAGTCCCAGACCTACGAGCAGTACTTC

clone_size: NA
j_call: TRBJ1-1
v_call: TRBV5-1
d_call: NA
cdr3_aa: CASKTDSLNTEAFF
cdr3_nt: TGCGCCAGCAAAACAGACAGCTTGAACACTGAAGCTTTCTTT

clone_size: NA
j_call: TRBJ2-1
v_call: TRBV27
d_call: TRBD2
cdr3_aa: CASSGRAAGAYNEQFF
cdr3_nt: TGTGCCAGCAGTGGCCGAGCAGCGGGGGCCTACAATGAGCAGTTCTTC

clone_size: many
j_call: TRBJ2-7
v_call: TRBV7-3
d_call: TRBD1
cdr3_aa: CASSPTDRTHEQYF
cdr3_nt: TGTGCCAGCAGCCCCACGGACAGGACGCACGAGCAGTACTTC

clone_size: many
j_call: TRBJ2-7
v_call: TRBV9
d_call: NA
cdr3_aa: CASSVDPDTWSSYEQYF
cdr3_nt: TGTGCCAGCAGCGTAGATCCTGACACCTGGAGCTCCTACGAGCAGTACTTC

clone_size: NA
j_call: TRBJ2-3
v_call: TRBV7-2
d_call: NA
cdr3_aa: CASSSQSTGIPYF
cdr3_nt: TGTGCCAGCAGCTCCCAGAGTACGGGTATCCCGTATTTT

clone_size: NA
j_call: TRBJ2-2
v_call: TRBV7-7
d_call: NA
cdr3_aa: CASSSAVANTGELFF
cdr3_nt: TGTGCCAGCAGCTCAGCAGTCGCGAACACCGGGGAGCTGTTTTTT

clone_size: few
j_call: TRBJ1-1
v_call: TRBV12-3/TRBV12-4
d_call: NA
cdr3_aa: CASRGKTVSNTEAFF
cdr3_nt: TGTGCCAGCCGAGGGAAGACAGTTTCGAACACTGAAGCTTTCTTT

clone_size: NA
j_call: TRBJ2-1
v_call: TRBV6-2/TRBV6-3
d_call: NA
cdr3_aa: CASKASGPLPYKEQFF
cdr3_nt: TGTGCCAGCAAGGCAAGCGGCCCCCTGCCCTACAAAGAGCAGTTCTTC

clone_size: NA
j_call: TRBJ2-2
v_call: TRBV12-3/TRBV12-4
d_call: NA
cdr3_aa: CASNLHSNGELFF
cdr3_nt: TGTGCCAGCAATCTTCATAGTAACGGGGAGCTGTTTTTT

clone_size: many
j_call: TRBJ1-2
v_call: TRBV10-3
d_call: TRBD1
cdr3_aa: CAISESGGSYGYTF
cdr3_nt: TGTGCCATCAGTGAATCAGGGGGCAGCTATGGCTACACCTTC

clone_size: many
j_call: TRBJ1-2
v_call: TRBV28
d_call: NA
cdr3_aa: CASSLNDGYTF
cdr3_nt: TGTGCCAGCAGTTTAAACGACGGCTACACCTTC

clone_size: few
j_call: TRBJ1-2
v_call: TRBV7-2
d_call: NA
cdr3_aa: CASSTSGQMNYGYTF
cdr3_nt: TGTGCCAGCAGCACAAGTGGACAGATGAACTATGGCTACACCTTC

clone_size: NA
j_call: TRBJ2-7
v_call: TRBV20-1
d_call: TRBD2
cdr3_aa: CSARPQRGASYEQYF
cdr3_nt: TGCAGTGCTAGACCCCAGCGGGGGGCCTCCTACGAGCAGTACTTC

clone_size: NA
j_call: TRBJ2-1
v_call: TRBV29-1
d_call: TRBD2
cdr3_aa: CSAAGVDEQFF
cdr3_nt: TGCAGCGCTGCGGGGGTAGATGAGCAGTTCTTC

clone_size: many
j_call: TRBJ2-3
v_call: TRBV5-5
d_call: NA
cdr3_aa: CASSLYTSTDTQYF
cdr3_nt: TGTGCCAGCAGCTTGTACACGAGCACAGATACGCAGTATTTT

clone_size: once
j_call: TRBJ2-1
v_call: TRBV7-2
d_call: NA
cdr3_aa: CASNYLYESYNEQFF
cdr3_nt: TGTGCCAGCAACTACCTTTACGAGAGCTACAATGAGCAGTTCTTC

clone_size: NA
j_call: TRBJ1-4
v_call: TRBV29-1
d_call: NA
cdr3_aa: CSGTVTNEKLFF
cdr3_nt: TGCAGCGGGACAGTAACTAATGAAAAACTGTTTTTT

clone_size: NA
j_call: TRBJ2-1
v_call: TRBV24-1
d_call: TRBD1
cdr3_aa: CAASDSGDRDHEQFF
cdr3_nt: TGTGCCGCCAGTGATTCTGGGGACAGGGATCATGAGCAGTTCTTC

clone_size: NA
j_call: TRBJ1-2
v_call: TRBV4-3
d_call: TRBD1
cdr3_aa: CASSQGTGGLGYTF
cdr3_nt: TGCGCCAGCAGCCAAGGGACAGGGGGCTTGGGCTACACCTTC

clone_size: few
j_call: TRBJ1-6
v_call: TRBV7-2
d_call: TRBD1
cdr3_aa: CASSVSGTANSPLHF
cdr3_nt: TGTGCCAGCAGCGTGTCTGGGACAGCCAATTCACCCCTCCACTTT

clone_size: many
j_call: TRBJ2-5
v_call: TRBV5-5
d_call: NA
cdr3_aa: CASSLEVGAETQYF
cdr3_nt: TGTGCCAGCAGCTTGGAAGTTGGGGCCGAGACCCAGTACTTC

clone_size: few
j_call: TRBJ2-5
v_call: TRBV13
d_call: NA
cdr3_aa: CASSSRRAWGEQYF
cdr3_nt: TGTGCCAGCAGCTCCCGACGGGCATGGGGAGAGCAGTACTTC

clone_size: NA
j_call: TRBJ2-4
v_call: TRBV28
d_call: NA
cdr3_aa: CASSDLQGAKNTQYF
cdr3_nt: TGTGCCAGCAGTGACCTACAGGGTGCCAAAAACACTCAGTACTTC

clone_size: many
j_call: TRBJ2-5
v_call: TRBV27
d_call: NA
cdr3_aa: CASMGSEEIQYF
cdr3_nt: TGTGCCAGCATGGGATCGGAAGAGATCCAGTACTTC

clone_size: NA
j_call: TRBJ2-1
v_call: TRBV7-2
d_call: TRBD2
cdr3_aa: CASNRNGEGEQFF
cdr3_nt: TGTGCCAGCAACCGGAACGGGGAGGGTGAGCAGTTCTTC

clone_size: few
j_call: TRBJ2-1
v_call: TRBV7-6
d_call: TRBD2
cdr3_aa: CASSSGIGGASYNEQFF
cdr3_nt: TGTGCCAGCAGCTCTGGTATCGGGGGGGCCTCCTACAATGAGCAGTTCTTC

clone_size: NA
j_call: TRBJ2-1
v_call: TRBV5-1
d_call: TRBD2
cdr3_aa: CASRGTSGRDNEQFF
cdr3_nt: TGCGCCAGCAGAGGAACTAGCGGGAGAGACAATGAGCAGTTCTTC

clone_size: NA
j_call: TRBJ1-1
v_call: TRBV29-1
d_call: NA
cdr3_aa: CSVQRNTEAFF
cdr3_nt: TGCAGCGTTCAAAGGAACACTGAAGCTTTCTTT